These 10 T cell receptor beta chains were sequenced from one sample in a study of OX40 agonist ivuxolimab in advanced cancers. Profiling relied on immunoSEQ multiplex PCR, and the TCRdb table lists in-frame clones only, not all of them. The table has roughly 60,000 clones, 84% seen once. This specimen was CD4+ or CD8+ T cells sorted from blood, taken in a trial of the OX40 agonist ivuxolimab. These receptors were collected from an adult with an advanced solid tumor such as melanoma, head and neck, liver or kidney cancer.

For this clone: Sequence at one end of the junction differs from germline and may be a read error. V gene TRBV28 combines with J gene TRBJ2-3, with D possibly being TRBD1 (5 bases). This CDR3 has 16 amino acids. Germline V lookup: CDR1 MDHEN, CDR2 SYDVKM. The CDR3 protein is CANSPIGQSVTDTQYF. The CDR3 DNA is TGTGCCAACAGTCCCATAGGACAATCTGTCACAGATACGCAGTATTTT.

The chain's CDR3 is CASSPGGKTDTQYF. For the CDR3, the DNA is TGTGCCAGCAGCCCCGGGGGGAAAACAGATACGCAGTATTTT. The chain is built from TRBV7-3 and TRBJ2-3; 7 positions match TRBD2. Germline CDR1 and CDR2: SGHTA and FQGTGA. This CDR3 contains 14 residues. V lost 5 bases, J lost 3 bases, and 5 bases stayed unmatched.

CDR3: CAWSVDNKETQYF. The CDR3 DNA reads as TGTGCCTGGAGTGTTGACAACAAAGAGACCCAGTACTTC. The chain carries TRBV30 and TRBJ2-5; D not certain. The CDR3 runs to 13 residues. Germline lookup yields CDR1 GTSNPN and CDR2 SVGIG (reference sequence). Trimming removed 0 bases at V and 3 bases at J, with 8 bases between.

CDR3 bases: TGTGCCAGCAGGCCGGGACAGGCACGAAATTCACCCCTCCACTTT. Translated: CASRPGQARNSPLHF. The rearrangement uses TRBV27 and TRBJ1-6; 8 positions match TRBD1. Unmatched junction bases numbered 8, after V lost 6 bases and J lost 7 bases. Germline V gene data show CDR1 as MNHEY and CDR2 as SMNVEV (reference sequence). The CDR3 extends over 15 amino acids.

This chain links TRBV11-2 with TRBJ2-3; the match to TRBD2 covers 8 bases. Trimming at V came to 7 bases and at J to 1 base, leaving 7 bases not matched to a gene. The length of the CDR3 is 15 residues. Germline CDR1 and CDR2: SGHAT and FQNNGV. The CDR3 protein is CASTFLTSGTDTQYF. In nucleotides, the CDR3 is TGTGCCAGCACCTTCTTGACTAGCGGCACAGATACGCAGTATTTT.

This clone was counted between two and nine times. The J gene is TRBJ1-1, the V gene TRBV7-2; the D is unclear. This CDR3 is 14 amino acids long. CDR1 SGHTA and CDR2 FQGNSA come from the germline V gene. V dropped 0 bases and J dropped 0 bases, with 5 bases sitting between them. The CDR3 region has the DNA TGTGCCAGCAGCTTAGCACAGTTGAACACTGAAGCTTTCTTT. Amino acid sequence: CASSLAQLNTEAFF.

This sequence joins TRBV14 and TRBJ2-5; D is tentatively TRBD1 or TRBD2 (6 bases each). The V and J ends lost 5 bases and 5 bases respectively, with 15 bases between them. Germline CDR1 and CDR2: SGHDN and FVKESK. CDR3 length: 14 residues. This CDR3 reads CASSKNRGRETQYF. The CDR3 nucleotides are TGTGCCAGCAGCAAGAACCGGGGGCGGGAGACCCAGTACTTC. The entire variable domain, with the rest obtained from reference TRBV14 and TRBJ2-5, is as follows: EAGVTQFPSHSVIEKGQTVTLRCDPISGHDNLYWYRRVMGKEIKFLLHFVKESKQDESGMPNNRFLAERTGGTYSTLKVQPAELEDSGVYFCASSKNRGRETQYFGPGTRLLVL.

The CDR3 loop is CASSYGGQGSSLSGNTIYF. The CDR3 nucleotides read TGTGCCAGCAGTTACGGTGGGCAGGGGAGTAGTCTTTCTGGAAACACCATATATTTT. The chain joins TRBV28 to TRBJ1-3; tentative D call: TRBD1 (6 bases). Germline CDR1 MDHEN, CDR2 SYDVKM. The CDR3 covers 19 residues. Trimming took off 4 bases at V and 1 base at J, with 23 bases between the two ends.

The rearrangement links TRBV11-2 to TRBJ2-7; D gene uncertain. Trimming stripped 0 bases from V and 5 bases from J, with 17 bases between. The germline gives CDR1 SGHAT, CDR2 FQNNGV. The CDR3 totals 16 residues. This chain's CDR3 is CASSLDPGNGFNEQYF. CDR3 nucleotides: TGTGCCAGCAGCTTAGATCCGGGTAATGGTTTCAACGAGCAGTACTTC.

The chain uses TRBV29-1 and TRBJ2-2; maybe TRBD1 (5 bases). Trimming pared 4 bases from V and 10 bases from J, leaving 19 bases between. CDR3 length: 14 residues. Germline V gene sequence: CDR1 SQVTM, CDR2 ANQGSEA. The CDR3 here is CSVGSGYRSEELFF. The CDR3 bases are TGCAGCGTTGGGTCAGGGTACAGGTCGGAGGAGCTGTTTTTT.